This TCR beta chain is drawn from a study of blood T cell repertoires in COVID-19. The V and J ends lost 3 bases and 2 bases, in that order; junction bases with no gene match: 5. Germline CDR1 reads WSHSY; CDR2 reads SAAADI. The CDR3 has 16 amino acids. The protocol was immunoSEQ multiplex PCR, while the TCRdb copy is restricted to in-frame clones and leaves out a portion. The data contain 280,000 or so clones, approximately 85% of them singletons. This clonotype originated in a man aged 25 to 45 who had recovered from COVID-19. The chain employs TRBV10-2 and TRBJ2-1; 9 nucleotides agree with TRBD2. What was sequenced was PBMCs or T cells enriched from blood (not recorded which). This CDR3 is CASSDFGGGAYNEQFF. CDR3 coding DNA: TGCGCCAGCAGTGATTTCGGCGGGGGGGCCTACAATGAGCAGTTCTTC.